The 18 T cell receptor beta chains below all came from one sample that was sequenced in a study of patients and donors after allogeneic stem cell transplantation. Using its own MiXCR run on the RT-PCR reads, TCRdb lists one record per CDR3 protein. Here the sample spans about 160,000 distinct CDR3 sequences, 37% being singletons. Sequencing input: blood, either unsorted or a sorted T cell fraction (not recorded which). The source of these receptors is a human donor who was either an allogeneic HSCT recipient or a stem cell or donor lymphocyte infusion donor (not recorded which). It is not recorded whose cells these are; they may come from a transplant donor.

The J gene is TRBJ1-1, the V gene TRBV12-3 or TRBV12-4; D possibly corresponds to TRBD1 (5 bases). Trimming stripped 2 bases from V and 0 bases from J, with 13 bases between. The CDR3 covers 16 residues. The CDR3 DNA reads TGTGCCAGCAGTTTAATTAGGGGTACCCTGAACACTGAAGCTTTCTTT. Protein: CASSLIRGTLNTEAFF.

The chain joins TRBV2 to TRBJ1-2; possibly TRBD1 for D (5 bases). This CDR3 is built from 11 residues. Per germline, CDR1 SNHLY and CDR2 FYNNEI. Trimming stripped 8 bases from V and 2 bases from J, with 6 bases between. The CDR3 is CASGDNYGYTF. CDR3 DNA: TGTGCCAGCGGGGACAACTATGGCTACACCTTC. Full variable domain (remainder filled in from reference TRBV2 and TRBJ1-2): EPEVTQTPSHQVTQMGQEVILRCVPISNHLYFYWYRQILGQKVEFLVSFYNNEISEKSEIFDDQFSVERPDGSNFTLKIRSTKLEDSAMYFCASGDNYGYTFGSGTRLTVV.

The chain is built from TRBV18 and TRBJ1-1, with D tentatively TRBD1 (5 bases). The ends were cut back, 3 bases at V and 3 bases at J, with 11 bases in the middle. CDR3 size: 14 residues. The V gene's germline CDR1 is KGHSH and CDR2 LQKENI. The CDR3 here is CASSPLMGDTEAFF. The CDR3 coding sequence is TGTGCCAGCTCACCCCTGATGGGGGACACTGAAGCTTTCTTT.

V usage is TRBV12-3 or TRBV12-4 and J usage is TRBJ1-3; no firm D call. V shed 2 bases and J shed 9 bases, with 14 bases lying between them. This CDR3 contains 14 residues. The CDR3 DNA is TGTGCCAGCAGTTTAAGTCGTGTAGGATCCACCATATATTTT. It yields the protein CASSLSRVGSTIYF.

This sequence joins TRBV25-1 and TRBJ2-4; D remains ambiguous. The CDR3 sequence is 15 residues long. Per germline, CDR1 MGHDK and CDR2 SYGVNS. Trimming cost V 5 bases and J 0 bases, with 11 bases left between them. This chain's CDR3 is CASSSVEIAKNIQYF. For the CDR3, the DNA is TGTGCCAGCAGTTCAGTGGAAATAGCCAAAAACATTCAGTACTTC. The full variable domain, its missing parts supplied by reference TRBV25-1 and TRBJ2-4, is EADIYQTPRYLVIGTGKKITLECSQTMGHDKMYWYQQDPGMELHLIHYSYGVNSTEKGDLSSESTVSRIRTEHFPLTLESARPSHTSQYLCASSSVEIAKNIQYFGAGTRLSVL.

This rearrangement joins TRBV12-3 or TRBV12-4 to TRBJ2-2, with TRBD2 matching over 7 bases. There are 14 residues in the CDR3. The trim removed 0 bases at V and 5 bases at J, leaving 0 bases unmatched. The CDR3 loop is CASSLAGGTGELFF. In DNA form, the CDR3 reads TGTGCCAGCAGTTTAGCGGGGGGGACCGGGGAGCTGTTTTTT.

There are a few counts of this clonotype. This CDR3 is CASSFTRQGDTGELFF. The CDR3 DNA reads as TGCGCCAGCAGCTTCACTAGACAGGGTGACACCGGGGAGCTGTTTTTT. The chain joins TRBV5-1 to TRBJ2-2; 7 bases fit TRBD1. The ends lost 2 bases at V and 3 bases at J; junction bases unmatched: 7. Germline values: CDR1 SGHRS, CDR2 YFSETQ. The CDR3 extends over 16 amino acids.

This clonotype was counted ten times or more. The chain couples TRBV5-1 to TRBJ1-1, with unresolved D. The length of the CDR3 is 12 residues. Germline lookup yields CDR1 SGHRS and CDR2 YFSETQ. V was cut by 5 bases and J by 3 bases, with 8 bases left in between. The CDR3 sequence is CASRTAHTEAFF. CDR3 DNA sequence: TGCGCCAGCAGAACTGCACACACTGAAGCTTTCTTT. The variable domain in full, completed from reference TRBV5-1 and TRBJ1-1, reads KAGVTQTPRYLIKTRGQQVTLSCSPISGHRSVSWYQQTPGQGLQFLFEYFSETQRNKGNFPGRFSGRQFSNSRSEMNVSTLELGDSALYLCASRTAHTEAFFGQGTRLTVV.

CDR3 sequence reads: CSALNTRTPNTEAFF. The CDR3 nucleotides read TGCAGTGCCCTAAACACCCGGACACCGAACACTGAAGCTTTCTTT. The genes are TRBV20-1 and TRBJ1-1; tentatively, D is TRBD1 (5 bases). Trimming took 6 bases from V and 1 from J, leaving 18 bases between them. CDR3 length equals 15 residues. Per the germline V gene, CDR1 is DFQATT and CDR2 is SNEGSKA (reference sequence).

The chain joins TRBV28 to TRBJ2-3; no clear D. This CDR3 contains 16 residues. Germline loops: CDR1 MDHEN, CDR2 SYDVKM. With 2 bases removed from V and 0 bases from J, the gap between germline ends came to 12 bases. CDR3 sequence (DNA): TGTGCCAGCAGTTTAATCCCCTCCTCTAGCACAGATACGCAGTATTTT. Residues: CASSLIPSSSTDTQYF.

The chain is built from TRBV7-2 and TRBJ1-5; no clear D. Trimming removed 1 base from V and 8 bases from J, with 9 bases in between. The V gene's germline CDR1 is SGHTA and CDR2 FQGNSA. The CDR3 length is 13 residues. The CDR3 loop is CASSLELTEPQHF. In DNA, the CDR3 is TGTGCCAGCAGCTTAGAGTTGACGGAGCCCCAGCATTTT.

This clonotype was recorded a few times. The chain links TRBV21-1 to TRBJ2-7; the table gives TRBD1 as D, unverified against the DNA. TRBV21-1 represents a pseudogene. The length of the CDR3 is 15 residues. The CDR3 DNA reads TGTGCCAGCAGCAAAAAGGGGGTTCCTCACTACGAGCAGTACTTC. Translating it yields CASSKKGVPHYEQYF.

This clonotype appeared a few times. The V gene is TRBV3-1, the J gene TRBJ1-2; no clear D. V shed 4 bases and J shed 5 bases, with 14 bases lying between them. This CDR3 contains 14 residues. Germline CDR1 and CDR2: LGHDT and YNNKEL (reference sequence). CDR3 coding DNA: TGTGCCAGCAGCCCCCCTGGACGGCTGTATGGCTACACCTTC. It specifies CASSPPGRLYGYTF. Full variable domain (remainder filled in from reference TRBV3-1 and TRBJ1-2): DTAVSQTPKYLVTQMGNDKSIKCEQNLGHDTMYWYKQDSKKFLKIMFSYNNKELIINETVPNRFSPKSPDKAHLNLHINSLELGDSAVYFCASSPPGRLYGYTFGSGTRLTVV.

This clonotype was recorded a few times. The chain carries TRBV4-1 and TRBJ2-4; possibly TRBD1 for D (5 bases). The V gene lost 0 bases and the J gene lost 0 bases, with 12 bases spanning the gap. The CDR3 totals 17 residues. The germline CDR1 and CDR2 sequences are MGHRA and YSYEKL. Here the CDR3 reads CASSQDLGRLAKNIQYF. The CDR3 region has the DNA TGCGCCAGCAGCCAAGATTTGGGGCGCTTAGCCAAAAACATTCAGTACTTC.

The CDR3 DNA sequence: TGCGCCAGCAGCCCAAGGACCTTGGGCGGGACTCCGAACACCGGGGAGCTGTTTTTT. It specifies CASSPRTLGGTPNTGELFF. The chain is built from TRBV5-1 and TRBJ2-2, with D possibly matching TRBD2 (6 bases). V dropped 4 bases and J dropped 0 bases, with 22 bases sitting between them. Germline V lookup: CDR1 SGHRS, CDR2 YFSETQ. The length of the CDR3 is 19 residues.

The chain links TRBV12-3 or TRBV12-4 to TRBJ1-3; no reliable D call. The CDR3 spans 14 residues. Trimming pared 2 bases from V and 4 bases from J, leaving 9 bases between. The CDR3 sequence: CASSLKPIGNTIYF. Written as DNA, the CDR3 is TGTGCCAGCAGTTTAAAGCCGATCGGAAACACCATATATTTT.

V usage is TRBV6-5 and J usage is TRBJ1-1; 7 bases align to TRBD1. V was clipped by 6 bases and J by 4 bases; unmatched bases: 8. The CDR3 loop spans 14 amino acids. Per germline, CDR1 MNHEY and CDR2 SVGAGI. CDR3 bases: TGTGCCAGCAGCCTCTACGACAGGGTCACTGAAGCTTTCTTT. Protein product: CASSLYDRVTEAFF.

This clonotype was detected ten times or more. This sequence joins TRBV2 and TRBJ1-2; D unclear. The CDR3 runs to 15 residues. Germline-derived CDR1 and CDR2 are SNHLY and FYNNEI. V lost 8 bases and J 0 bases, leaving 16 bases between the germline ends. The CDR3 spells CASREETAPNYGYTF. The CDR3 DNA reads TGTGCCAGCCGGGAGGAAACAGCACCTAACTATGGCTACACCTTC.